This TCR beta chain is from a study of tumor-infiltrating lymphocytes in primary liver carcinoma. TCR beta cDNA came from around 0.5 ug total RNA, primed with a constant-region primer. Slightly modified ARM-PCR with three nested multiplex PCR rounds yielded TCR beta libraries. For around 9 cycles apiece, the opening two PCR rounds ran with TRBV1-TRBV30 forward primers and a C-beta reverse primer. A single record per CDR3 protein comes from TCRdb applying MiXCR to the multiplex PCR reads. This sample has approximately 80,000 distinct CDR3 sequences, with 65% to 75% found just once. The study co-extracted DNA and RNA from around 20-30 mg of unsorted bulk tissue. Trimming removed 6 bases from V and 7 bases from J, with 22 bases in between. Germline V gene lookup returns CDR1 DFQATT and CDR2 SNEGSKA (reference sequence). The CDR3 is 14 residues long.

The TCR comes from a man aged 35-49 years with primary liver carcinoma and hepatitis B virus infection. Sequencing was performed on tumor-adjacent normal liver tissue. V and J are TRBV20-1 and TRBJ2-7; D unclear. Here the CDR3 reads CSAPYPRATWEQYF. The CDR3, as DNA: TGCAGTGCCCCGTACCCGAGAGCTACGTGGGAGCAGTACTTC.